This TCR beta chain comes out of a study of T-cell reconstitution after alpha-beta-depleted transplantation in children (dated by TCRdb to the mid-2010s). About the investigation overall: T-cell immune reconstitution after TCRalphabeta/CD19-depleted allogeneic hematopoietic cell transplantation in children was quantitatively tracked in the study by means of TCR repertoire profiling. Study-level results and caveats: Over subsequent months, a decline in hyperexpanded clone frequencies was noted, and after one year, T-cell counts and TCRbeta diversity were mostly ascribed to newly produced T cells. About two months after transplant, the apparently early recovery of alphabetaT-cell counts reportedly depended on just several hundred clones that had expanded rapidly and came from non-depleted graft cells. In some patients, high TCRbeta diversity at day 60 was attributed to recipient T cells and intrathymic progenitors that had survived conditioning.

The treatment or condition label, read with the paper, signifies: allogeneic hematopoietic cell transplantation with graft depleted of TCRalphabeta T cells and CD19 B cells. The children who served as transplant recipients had been given grafts of TCRalphabeta/CD19-depleted allogeneic hematopoietic cells. This clonotype was observed a few times. Its cognate antigen has yet to be identified. No much larger clone is present one base from it, and per-base qualities are unavailable. The library was obtained by PCR. Sequencer: Illumina HiSeq 2500. To normalize quantification of the TCRbeta repertoire, the TCR libraries were built with molecular barcoding that relied on unique molecular identifiers. TCRdb trimmed public reads at Q25 via fastp, called clones via MiXCR and kept in-frame beta chains. Each entry is one CDR3 protein sequence, shown with its most common DNA and genes. Present in this sample are about 500,000 distinct CDR3 sequences, approximately 10% of which were seen just once. 14% of the sample is held by the ten biggest clonotypes.

CDR1 and CDR2 were assigned from the germline V gene (reference sequence) as DFQATT and SNEGSKA. The CDR3 runs 15 residues from the cysteine to the phenylalanine. Left in the record is the CDR3 DNA by itself, 45 bases read in frame from the first base. V is cut back by 3 bases and J by 1 base, with 6 bases in the junction unmatched. The rearrangement joined TRBV20-1 to TRBJ2-1, and TRBD2 matches 7 of the central bases. The clonotype comes from a female patient aged 2-15 years who had a stem cell transplant for aplastic anemia, so the T cells may come from the graft donor. Material: PBMCs, mostly from graft donor cells, obtained 180 days after TCRalphabeta/CD19-depleted stem cell transplant. Here is the DNA: TGCAGTGCTAGGGAGGCGGGAGTTTCCTACAATGAGCAGTTCTTC. This yields the protein CSAREAGVSYNEQFF.